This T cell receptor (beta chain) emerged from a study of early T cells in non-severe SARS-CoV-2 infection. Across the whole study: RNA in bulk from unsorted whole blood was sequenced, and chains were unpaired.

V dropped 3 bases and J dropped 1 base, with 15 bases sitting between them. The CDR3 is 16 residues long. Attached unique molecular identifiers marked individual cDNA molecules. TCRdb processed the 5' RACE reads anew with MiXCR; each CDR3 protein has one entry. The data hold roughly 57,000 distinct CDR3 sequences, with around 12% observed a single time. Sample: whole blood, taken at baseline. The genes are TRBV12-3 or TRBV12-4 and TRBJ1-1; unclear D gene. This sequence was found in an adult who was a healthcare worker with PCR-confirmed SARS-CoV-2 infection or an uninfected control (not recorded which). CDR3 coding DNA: TGTGCCAGCAGTTTGGTAGCGGTTGTAAGGAACACTGAAGCTTTCTTT. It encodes CASSLVAVVRNTEAFF.